The next 19 T cell receptor beta chains were all read from a single sample in a study of technical replicates of blood from several donors. Generated by immunoSEQ multiplex PCR, the TCRdb table keeps only in-frame clones and is missing some. Found here are fewer than 60,000 clones, around nine tenths of them singletons; the top ten hold around 3.6%. The sequencing input was PBMCs. These receptors all come from a human donor in good health. Some clones in this sample may be carry-over from other donors' samples.

The rearrangement links TRBV7-6 to TRBJ2-7, with a weak D call TRBD2 (5 bases). In germline, CDR1 is SGHVS, CDR2 FNYEAQ. There are 14 residues in the CDR3. Trimming stripped 1 base from V and 1 base from J, with 8 bases between. CDR3 nucleotides: TGTGCCAGCAGCTTAGGTACGGGGTCCTACGAGCAGTACTTC. Amino acid sequence: CASSLGTGSYEQYF.

The chain carries TRBV30 and TRBJ2-2, with TRBD1 identical over 7 bases. Germline values: CDR1 GTSNPN, CDR2 SVGIG (reference sequence). CDR3 length: 15 residues. The V segment lost 3 bases and the J segment 0 bases; nucleotides outside the gene matches: 4. This chain's CDR3 is CAWSDGTANTGELFF. DNA for the CDR3: TGTGCCTGGAGCGATGGGACAGCGAACACCGGGGAGCTGTTTTTT.

The chain has TRBV6-5 and TRBJ2-7; 11 bases fit TRBD2. CDR1 and CDR2 (germline): MNHEY, SVGAGI. V was pared by 6 bases and J by 4 bases, with 8 bases of the junction left unmatched. The CDR3 runs to 15 residues. The CDR3 DNA sequence: TGTGCCAGCAGCCAACTAGCGGGAGCGATGTACGAGCAGTACTTC. It yields the protein CASSQLAGAMYEQYF.

The chain recombines TRBV7-2 with TRBJ2-1; maybe TRBD1 (5 bases). V was clipped by 0 bases and J by 10 bases, with 7 bases between them. The V gene's germline CDR1 is SGHTA and CDR2 FQGNSA. CDR3 size: 12 residues. The CDR3 coding sequence is TGTGCCAGCAGCTTAGCATGGGGCGAGCAGTTCTTC. The encoded protein is CASSLAWGEQFF.

This chain links TRBV29-1 with TRBJ1-2; maybe TRBD1 (6 bases). Deletions cut 4 bases from V and 3 bases from J, with 24 bases between. CDR3 length: 17 amino acids. Germline V gene sequence: CDR1 SQVTM, CDR2 ANQGSEA. CDR3 amino acids: CSVGTGTPPGHHYGYTF. The CDR3 DNA reads TGCAGCGTTGGAACCGGGACACCGCCTGGGCATCACTATGGCTACACCTTC.

The rearrangement links TRBV18 to TRBJ2-7; 7 bases align to TRBD1. Per the germline V gene, CDR1 is KGHSH and CDR2 is LQKENI. CDR3 length equals 14 residues. J lost 0 bases, V lost 3 bases, and 2 bases had no gene match. As DNA, the CDR3 is TGTGCCAGCTCACCTAGGGACAGCTCCTACGAGCAGTACTTC. Amino acid sequence: CASSPRDSSYEQYF.

CDR3 coding DNA: TGTGCCAGCAGTCGAAGGCCCAGCGAAACGGATCGGTGGAGCGGGGAGCTGTTTTTT. Protein product: CASSRRPSETDRWSGELFF. The J gene is TRBJ2-2, the V gene TRBV28; D is undetermined. CDR1 and CDR2 (germline): MDHEN, SYDVKM. CDR3 length: 19 residues. V lost 5 bases to trimming and J lost 7 bases, with 29 bases between them.

The J gene is TRBJ1-2, the V gene TRBV5-1; TRBD1 agrees at 7 bases. The germline V gene has CDR1 SGHRS and CDR2 YFSETQ. This CDR3 region has 12 residues. V lost 4 bases and J lost 10; bases outside the gene matches: 7. CDR3 sequence (DNA): TGCGCCAGCAGCCCTGGACAGGCGGACTACACCTTC. It translates to CASSPGQADYTF.

The rearrangement uses TRBV30 and TRBJ1-2, with D maybe TRBD1 (6 bases). With 0 bases removed from V and 6 bases from J, the gap between germline ends came to 17 bases. The CDR3 has 15 residues. The germline gives CDR1 GTSNPN, CDR2 SVGIG (reference sequence). CDR3 in DNA: TGTGCCTGGAGTGTAGGGGACGCAGGGGTTGATGGCTACACCTTC. Protein: CAWSVGDAGVDGYTF.

The chain couples TRBV4-1 to TRBJ2-2; D perhaps matches TRBD2 (5 bases). The CDR3 runs 17 residues. Trimming left V 5 bases short and J 8 bases short, with 24 bases between. Germline CDR1 is MGHRA and CDR2 is YSYEKL. CDR3 in DNA: TGCGCCAGCAGCGGACGCAGCGGAACCCCTTCGTCTGGGGAGCTGTTTTTT. Its translation is CASSGRSGTPSSGELFF.

The CDR3 reads CASSQGQGANYGYTF. CDR3 nucleotide sequence: TGTGCCAGCAGCCAGGGACAGGGGGCCAACTATGGCTACACCTTC. The chain combines TRBV4-2 with TRBJ1-2; 12 positions agree with TRBD1. The CDR3 has 15 amino acids. Losses at the gene ends were 3 bases for V and 2 bases for J; bases not matched to a gene: 1. Germline lookup yields CDR1 LGHNA and CDR2 YNFKEQ.

This rearrangement joins TRBV5-6 to TRBJ1-6, with D hard to call. Germline lookup yields CDR1 SGHDT and CDR2 YYEEEE. Trimming shortened V by 2 bases and J by 7 bases, and 13 bases separated the two germline ends. There are 15 residues in the CDR3. The CDR3 DNA is TGTGCCAGCAGCTTCGTCTGGACGGGGAATTCACCCCTCCACTTT. Translated: CASSFVWTGNSPLHF. Full variable domain (outside the CDR3, taken from reference TRBV5-6 and TRBJ1-6): DAGVTQSPTHLIKTRGQQVTLRCSPKSGHDTVSWYQQALGQGPQFIFQYYEEEERQRGNFPDRFSGHQFPNYSSELNVNALLLGDSALYLCASSFVWTGNSPLHFGNGTRLTVT.

This chain links TRBV5-1 with TRBJ2-3; the match to TRBD2 covers 12 bases. The CDR3 extends over 14 amino acids. J was trimmed by 6 bases and V by 4 bases; bases with no gene match: 3. CDR1 SGHRS and CDR2 YFSETQ come from the germline V gene. CDR3 protein: CASSQGLAGDTQYF. The CDR3 nucleotides are TGCGCCAGCAGCCAAGGACTAGCGGGGGATACGCAGTATTTT.

The rearrangement links TRBV18 to TRBJ1-2; D may be TRBD1 (6 bases). The CDR3 has 14 residues. V was trimmed by 0 bases and J by 8 bases, leaving 13 bases between them. Germline assignment: CDR1 KGHSH and CDR2 LQKENI. The CDR3 protein is CASSPPIRQVGYTF. DNA for the CDR3: TGTGCCAGCTCACCACCAATTAGACAGGTCGGCTACACCTTC.

The chain recombines TRBV5-1 with TRBJ1-6; 7 bases line up with TRBD1. Germline V gives CDR1 SGHRS, CDR2 YFSETQ. This CDR3 is built from 14 residues. J lost 10 bases, V lost 5 bases, and 9 bases had no gene match. In DNA form, the CDR3 reads TGCGCCAGCAGTCTAGACAGGGTCGGGTCACCCCTCCACTTT. Amino acid sequence: CASSLDRVGSPLHF.

V usage is TRBV4-3 and J usage is TRBJ2-1, with D perhaps matching TRBD1 (5 bases). Trimming took 0 bases from V and 6 from J, leaving 9 bases between them. Germline loops: CDR1 LGHNA, CDR2 YSLEER. The CDR3 consists of 14 residues. The CDR3 sequence is CASSQEGQGNEQFF. CDR3 coding DNA: TGCGCCAGCAGCCAAGAAGGGCAGGGCAATGAGCAGTTCTTC.

The chain is built from TRBV18 and TRBJ2-7, with 8 nucleotides matching TRBD2. The V segment lost 3 bases and the J segment 5 bases; nucleotides outside the gene matches: 9. CDR1 is KGHSH and CDR2 is LQKENI in the germline V gene. The CDR3 has 15 amino acids. CDR3 sequence reads: CASSPIAGSAHEQYF. CDR3 DNA: TGTGCCAGCTCACCCATAGCGGGGAGTGCCCACGAGCAGTACTTC.

The V gene is TRBV18, the J gene TRBJ1-5; TRBD1 matches at 7 bases. J was trimmed by 3 bases and V by 8 bases; bases with no gene match: 10. The CDR3 spans 15 residues. The germline V gene encodes CDR1 KGHSH and CDR2 LQKENI. The CDR3 DNA is TGTGCCAGCCAAGAAGGGGGCAGCTCCAATCAGCCCCAGCATTTT. Protein sequence: CASQEGGSSNQPQHF. Together with reference TRBV18 and TRBJ1-5, the CDR3 gives the full variable domain: NAGVMQNPRHLVRRRGQEARLRCSPMKGHSHVYWYRQLPEEGLKFMVYLQKENIIDESGMPKERFSAEFPKEGPSILRIQQVVRGDSAAYFCASQEGGSSNQPQHFGDGTRLSIL.

J is TRBJ1-6 and V is TRBV6-5; 8 nucleotides agree with TRBD1. V gave up 6 bases and J gave up 5 bases; unmatched junction bases: 6. The CDR3 consists of 15 residues. Germline CDR1 reads MNHEY; CDR2 reads SVGAGI. The CDR3 loop is CASRTLDRDNSPLHF. CDR3 coding DNA: TGTGCCAGCAGGACCCTGGACAGGGATAATTCACCCCTCCACTTT.